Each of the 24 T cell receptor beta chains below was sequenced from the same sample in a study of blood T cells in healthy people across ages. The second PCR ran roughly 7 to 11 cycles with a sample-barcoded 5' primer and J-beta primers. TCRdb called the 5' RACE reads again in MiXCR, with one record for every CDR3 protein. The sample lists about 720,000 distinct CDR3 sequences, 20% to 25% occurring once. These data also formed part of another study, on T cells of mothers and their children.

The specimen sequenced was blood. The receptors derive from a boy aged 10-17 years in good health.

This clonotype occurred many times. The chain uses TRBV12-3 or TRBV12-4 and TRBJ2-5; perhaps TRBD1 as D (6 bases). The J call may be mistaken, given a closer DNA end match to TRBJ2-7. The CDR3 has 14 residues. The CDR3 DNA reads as TGTGCCAGCTCACCAACAGGGCCGAGCTACGAGCAGTACTTC. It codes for CASSPTGPSYEQYF.

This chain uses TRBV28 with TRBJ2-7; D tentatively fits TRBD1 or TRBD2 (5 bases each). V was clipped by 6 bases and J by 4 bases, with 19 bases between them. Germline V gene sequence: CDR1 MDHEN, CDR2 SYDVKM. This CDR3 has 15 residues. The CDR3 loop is CASSLGPGRRYEQYF. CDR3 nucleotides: TGTGCCAGCAGCCTAGGTCCGGGACGGAGATACGAGCAGTACTTC.

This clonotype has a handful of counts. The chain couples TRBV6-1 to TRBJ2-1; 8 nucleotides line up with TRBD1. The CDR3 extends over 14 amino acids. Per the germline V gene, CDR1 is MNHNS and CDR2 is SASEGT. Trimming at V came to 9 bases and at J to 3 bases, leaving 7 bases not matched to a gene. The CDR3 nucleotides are TGTGCCAGTGAGACCGGGACAGGCTACAATGAGCAGTTCTTC. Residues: CASETGTGYNEQFF.

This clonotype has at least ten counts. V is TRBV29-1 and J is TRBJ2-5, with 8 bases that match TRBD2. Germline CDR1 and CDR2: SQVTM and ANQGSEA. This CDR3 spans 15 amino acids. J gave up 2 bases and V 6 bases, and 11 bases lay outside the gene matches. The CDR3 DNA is TGCAGCGTGGAATTTAGCGGGGAGGAACAAGAGACCCAGTACTTC. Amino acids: CSVEFSGEEQETQYF.

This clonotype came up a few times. CDR3 sequence reads: CASSSSGSGDEQYF. The CDR3 DNA reads as TGCGCCAGCAGCTCTAGCGGGTCAGGCGACGAGCAGTACTTC. V is TRBV5-1 and J is TRBJ2-7; 8 positions agree with TRBD2. Trimming took 3 bases from V and 5 from J; bases not matched to a gene: 7. Germline V gene data show CDR1 as SGHRS and CDR2 as YFSETQ. The CDR3 consists of 14 residues.

The CDR3 region is CASSLGQEGTQYF. CDR3 DNA sequence: TGTGCCAGCAGCCTCGGACAGGAGGGGACCCAGTACTTC. The V and J genes are TRBV7-6 and TRBJ2-5, with D possibly matching TRBD1 (7 bases). The CDR3 length is 13 residues. The germline V and J ends were trimmed by 5 bases and 7 bases, with 14 bases remaining between them. The germline CDR1 and CDR2 sequences are SGHVS and FNYEAQ.

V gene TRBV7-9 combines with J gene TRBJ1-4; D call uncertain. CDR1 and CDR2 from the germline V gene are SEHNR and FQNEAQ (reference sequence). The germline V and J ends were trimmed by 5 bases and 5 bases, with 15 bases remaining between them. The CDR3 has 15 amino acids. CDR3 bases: TGTGCCAGCAGCCCCGGGATGGGTGGAAATGAAAAACTGTTTTTT. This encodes CASSPGMGGNEKLFF.

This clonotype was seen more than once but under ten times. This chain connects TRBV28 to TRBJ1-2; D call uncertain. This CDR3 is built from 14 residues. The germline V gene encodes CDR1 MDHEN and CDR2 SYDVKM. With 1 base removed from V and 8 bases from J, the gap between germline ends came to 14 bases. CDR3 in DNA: TGTGCCAGCAGTTTATCGGTCATTCAGAGGGGCTACACCTTC. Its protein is CASSLSVIQRGYTF.

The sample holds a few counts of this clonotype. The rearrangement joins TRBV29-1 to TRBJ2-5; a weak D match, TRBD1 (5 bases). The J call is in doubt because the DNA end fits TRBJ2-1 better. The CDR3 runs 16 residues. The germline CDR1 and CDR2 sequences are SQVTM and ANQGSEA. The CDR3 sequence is CSVELVGQGYANEQFF. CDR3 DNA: TGCAGCGTTGAATTGGTTGGGCAGGGTTATGCGAATGAGCAGTTCTTC.

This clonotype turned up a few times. CDR3 region: CSARDWTSGSYNEQFF. The DNA for the CDR3 is TGCAGTGCTAGAGATTGGACTAGCGGGAGCTACAATGAGCAGTTCTTC. This chain joins TRBV20-1 and TRBJ2-1; 13 bases agree with TRBD2. This CDR3 spans 16 amino acids. Germline CDR1 DFQATT, CDR2 SNEGSKA (reference sequence). V shed 0 bases, J shed 3 bases, and the junction held 2 bases outside the gene matches.

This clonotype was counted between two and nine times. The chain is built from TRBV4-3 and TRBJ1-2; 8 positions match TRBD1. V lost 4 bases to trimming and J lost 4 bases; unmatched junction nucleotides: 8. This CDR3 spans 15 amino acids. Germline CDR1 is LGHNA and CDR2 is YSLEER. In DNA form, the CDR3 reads TGCGCCAGCAGCCTAGACAGGGGTGAGGGCTATGGCTACACCTTC. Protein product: CASSLDRGEGYGYTF.

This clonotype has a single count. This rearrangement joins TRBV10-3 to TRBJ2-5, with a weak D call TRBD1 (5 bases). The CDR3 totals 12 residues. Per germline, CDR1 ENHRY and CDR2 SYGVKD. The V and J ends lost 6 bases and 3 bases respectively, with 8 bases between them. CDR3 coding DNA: TGTGCCATCAGACAGGAGAAAGAGACCCAGTACTTC. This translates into CAIRQEKETQYF.

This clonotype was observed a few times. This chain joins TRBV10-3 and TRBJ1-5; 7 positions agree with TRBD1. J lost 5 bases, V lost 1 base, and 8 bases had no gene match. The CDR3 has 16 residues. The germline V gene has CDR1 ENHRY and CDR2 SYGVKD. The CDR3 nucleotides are TGTGCCATCAGTGAGTTCAGGGGGGACTCCTATCAGCCCCAGCATTTT. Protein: CAISEFRGDSYQPQHF.

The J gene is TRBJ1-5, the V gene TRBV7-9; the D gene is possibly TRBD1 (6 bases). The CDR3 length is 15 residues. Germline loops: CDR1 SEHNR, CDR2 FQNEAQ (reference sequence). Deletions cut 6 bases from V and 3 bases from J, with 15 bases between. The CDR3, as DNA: TGTGCCAGCAGTCTTGACGCGGGGGCCAATCAGCCCCAGCATTTT. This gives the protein CASSLDAGANQPQHF.

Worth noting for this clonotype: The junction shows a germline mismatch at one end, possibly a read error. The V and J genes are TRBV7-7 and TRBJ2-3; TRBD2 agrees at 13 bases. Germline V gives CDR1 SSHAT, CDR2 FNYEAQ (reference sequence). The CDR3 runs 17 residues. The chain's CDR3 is CASSRRGLAGAVDTQYF. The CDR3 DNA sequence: TGTGCTAGCAGCCGAAGAGGACTAGCGGGGGCCGTAGATACGCAGTATTTT. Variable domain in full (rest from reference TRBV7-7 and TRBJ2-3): GAGVSQSPRYKVTKRGQDVTLRCDPISSHATLYWYQQALGQGPEFLTYFNYEAQPDKSGLPSDRFSAERPEGSISTLTIQRTEQRDSAMYRCASSRRGLAGAVDTQYFGPGTRLTVL.

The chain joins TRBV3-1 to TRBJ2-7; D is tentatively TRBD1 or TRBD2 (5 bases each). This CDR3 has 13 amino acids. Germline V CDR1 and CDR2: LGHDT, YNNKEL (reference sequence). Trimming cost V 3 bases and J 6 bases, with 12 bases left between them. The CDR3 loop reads CASSHRGGGEQYF. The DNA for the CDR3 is TGTGCCAGCAGCCACCGGGGTGGGGGCGAGCAGTACTTC.

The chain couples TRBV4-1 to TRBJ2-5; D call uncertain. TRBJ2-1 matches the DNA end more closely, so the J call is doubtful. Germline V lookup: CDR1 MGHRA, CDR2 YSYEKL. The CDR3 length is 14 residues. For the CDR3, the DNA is TGCGCCAGCAGCCCAATGGACGGTGGGGATGAGCAGTTCTTC. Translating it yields CASSPMDGGDEQFF.

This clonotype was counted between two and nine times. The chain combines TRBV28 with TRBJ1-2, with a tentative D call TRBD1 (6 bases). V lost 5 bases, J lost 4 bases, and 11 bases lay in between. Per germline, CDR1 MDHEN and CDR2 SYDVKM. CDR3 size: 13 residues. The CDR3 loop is CASSGQPRYGYTF. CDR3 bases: TGTGCCAGCAGTGGACAGCCCCGCTATGGCTACACCTTC.

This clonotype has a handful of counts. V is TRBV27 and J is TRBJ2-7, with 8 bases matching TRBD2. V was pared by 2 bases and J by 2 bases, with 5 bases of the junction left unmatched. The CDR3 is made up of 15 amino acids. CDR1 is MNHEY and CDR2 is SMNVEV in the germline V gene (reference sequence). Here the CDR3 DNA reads TGTGCCAGCAGTTTAAGGGCTAGCGGGCCCTACGAGCAGTACTTC. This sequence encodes CASSLRASGPYEQYF.

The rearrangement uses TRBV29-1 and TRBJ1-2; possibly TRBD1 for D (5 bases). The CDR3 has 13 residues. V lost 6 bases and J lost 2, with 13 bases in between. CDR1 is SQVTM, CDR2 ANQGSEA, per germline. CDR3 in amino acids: CSVPDMVNYGYTF. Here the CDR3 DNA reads TGCAGCGTCCCGGACATGGTAAACTATGGCTACACCTTC.

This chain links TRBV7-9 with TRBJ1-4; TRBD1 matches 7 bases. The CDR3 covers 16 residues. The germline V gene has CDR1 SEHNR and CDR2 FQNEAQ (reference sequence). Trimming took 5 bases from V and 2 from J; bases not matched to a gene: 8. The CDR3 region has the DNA TGTGCCAGCAGCCTCAAGTTGGGACAGACTAATGAAAAACTGTTTTTT. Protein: CASSLKLGQTNEKLFF.

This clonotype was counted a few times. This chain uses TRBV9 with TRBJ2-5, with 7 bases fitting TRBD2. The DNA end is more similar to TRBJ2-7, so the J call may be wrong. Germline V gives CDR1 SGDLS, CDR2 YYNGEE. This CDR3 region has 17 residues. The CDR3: CASSVELTPGLAYEQYF. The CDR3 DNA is TGTGCCAGCAGCGTAGAGTTAACGCCCGGACTAGCCTACGAGCAGTACTTC.

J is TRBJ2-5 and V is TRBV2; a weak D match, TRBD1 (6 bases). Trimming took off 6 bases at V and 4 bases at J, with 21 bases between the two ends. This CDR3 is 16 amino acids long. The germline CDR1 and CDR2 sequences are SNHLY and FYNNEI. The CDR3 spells CASSALGGGKGETQYF. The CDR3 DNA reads TGTGCCAGCAGCGCGCTAGGTGGGGGCAAGGGAGAGACCCAGTACTTC.

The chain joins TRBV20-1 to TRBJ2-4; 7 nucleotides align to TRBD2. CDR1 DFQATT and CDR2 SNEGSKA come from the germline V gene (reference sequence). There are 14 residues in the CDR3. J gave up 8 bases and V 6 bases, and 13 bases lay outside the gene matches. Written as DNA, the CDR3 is TGCAGTGCGACCCCGACTAGCCGGGTGGACATTCAGTACTTC. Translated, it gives CSATPTSRVDIQYF.